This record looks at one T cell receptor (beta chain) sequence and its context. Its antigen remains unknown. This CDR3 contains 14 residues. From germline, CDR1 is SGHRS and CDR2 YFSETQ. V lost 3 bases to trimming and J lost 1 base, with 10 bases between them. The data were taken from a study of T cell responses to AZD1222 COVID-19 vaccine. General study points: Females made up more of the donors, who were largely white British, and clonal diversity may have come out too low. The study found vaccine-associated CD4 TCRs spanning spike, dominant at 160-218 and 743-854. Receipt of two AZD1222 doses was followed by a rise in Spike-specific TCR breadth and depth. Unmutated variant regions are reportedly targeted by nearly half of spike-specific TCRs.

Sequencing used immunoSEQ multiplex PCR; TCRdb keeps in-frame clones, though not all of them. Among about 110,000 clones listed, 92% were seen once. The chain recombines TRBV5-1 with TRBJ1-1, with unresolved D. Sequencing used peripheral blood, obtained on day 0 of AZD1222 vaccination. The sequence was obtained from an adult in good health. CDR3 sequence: CASSSGLPNTEAFF. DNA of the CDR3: TGCGCCAGCAGCTCCGGACTGCCGAACACTGAAGCTTTCTTT.